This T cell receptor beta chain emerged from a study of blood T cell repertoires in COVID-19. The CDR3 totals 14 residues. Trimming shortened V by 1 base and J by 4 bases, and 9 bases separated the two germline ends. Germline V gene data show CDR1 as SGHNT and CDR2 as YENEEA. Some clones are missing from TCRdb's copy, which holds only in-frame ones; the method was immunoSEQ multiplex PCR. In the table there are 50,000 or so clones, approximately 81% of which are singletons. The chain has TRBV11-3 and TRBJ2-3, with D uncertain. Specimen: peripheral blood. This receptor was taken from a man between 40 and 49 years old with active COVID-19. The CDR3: CASSLGGMPDTQYF. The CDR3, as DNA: TGTGCCAGCAGCTTAGGCGGTATGCCAGATACGCAGTATTTT.